This T cell receptor (beta chain) stems from a study of response to subunit inactivated influenza vaccine. Whole-study results and caveats: After each seasonal influenza vaccination, few new T cells are recruited, the authors suggested.

TCRdb itself ran the RT-PCR reads through MiXCR, one entry per CDR3 protein. The profile shows roughly 520,000 distinct CDR3 sequences, 25% of them singletons. This clonotype appeared a few times. The antigen is unknown. Germline assignment: CDR1 DFQATT and CDR2 SNEGSKA (reference sequence). The CDR3 contains 13 residues. Trimming left V 3 bases short and J 8 bases short, with 13 bases between. The chain links TRBV20-1 to TRBJ1-4, with D possibly matching TRBD1 (5 bases). This TCR was recovered from a man between 50 and 59 years old who received an inactivated influenza vaccine. This specimen consisted of CD4+ T cells sorted from PBMCs, obtained about 5 days after vaccination. The CDR3 DNA follows: TGCAGTGCTAGTAGGGGACGAGAAGAAAAACTGTTTTTT. Translating gives CSASRGREEKLFF.